Sequencing of this T cell receptor (beta chain) was carried out in a study of T cells in Graves' hyperthyroidism and ophthalmopathy. Many counts were recorded for this clonotype. The V end lost 0 bases, the J end lost 7 bases, and 12 bases lay between the germline ends. This CDR3 region has 15 residues. The V gene's germline CDR1 is SNHLY and CDR2 FYNNEI. TCR beta CDR3 region amplification was performed from RNA transcripts. The HTBI primer set served for first-round RT-PCR of the TCR CDR3. TCRdb called the multiplex PCR reads again in MiXCR, with one record for every CDR3 protein. The table has a few hundred thousand distinct CDR3 sequences, approximately 14% seen once; the top ten hold 15% to 20%.

The chain has TRBV2 and TRBJ2-2; no firm D call. The sample was blood. The origin of this receptor is a woman aged 55 to 70 with Graves' ophthalmopathy. Here the CDR3 DNA reads TGTGCCAGCAGTGAAGCAAGTATGGCTCGCGGGGAGCTGTTTTTT. The encoded protein is CASSEASMARGELFF.